Shown below are 5 T cell receptor beta chains from a single sample sequenced in a study of blood T cell repertoires in COVID-19. The protocol was immunoSEQ multiplex PCR, while the TCRdb copy is restricted to in-frame clones and leaves out a portion. The table has about 200,000 clones, 92% seen once. Material for sequencing was peripheral blood. Receptors originate from a man in his 60s with COVID-19, enrolled during active disease.

The chain uses TRBV12-3 or TRBV12-4 and TRBJ1-5, with D perhaps matching TRBD1 (6 bases). V shed 4 bases and J shed 11 bases, with 9 bases lying between them. This CDR3 is 11 amino acids long. CDR3 nucleotides: TGTGCCAGCAGTTCCAGGGGTACCCAGCATTTT. Translation: CASSSRGTQHF.

The V call is TRBV29-1, the J call TRBJ1-2, with a possible D match to TRBD1 (5 bases). V lost 6 bases and J lost 6, with 14 bases in between. The CDR3 runs to 12 residues. From germline, CDR1 is SQVTM and CDR2 ANQGSEA. CDR3 protein: CSVGHREDGYTF. CDR3 DNA sequence: TGCAGCGTGGGGCACCGAGAAGATGGCTACACCTTC.

Comments on this clone: Relative to the germline gene, one junction end is altered; a read error may explain this. The V gene is TRBV7-7, the J gene TRBJ1-2; 10 bases line up with TRBD1. The CDR3 totals 13 residues. Germline values: CDR1 SSHAT, CDR2 FNYEAQ (reference sequence). For the CDR3, the DNA is TGTGCTAGCAGCCCGGGACAGGGGTATGGCTACACCTTC. Translated, it gives CASSPGQGYGYTF.

The chain joins TRBV4-1 to TRBJ1-3; D call uncertain. This CDR3 region has 17 residues. Germline CDR1 MGHRA, CDR2 YSYEKL. Trimming cost V 0 bases and J 0 bases, with 12 bases left between them. The CDR3 here is CASSQELTRDSGNTIYF. The DNA for the CDR3 is TGCGCCAGCAGCCAAGAGTTAACGAGGGACTCTGGAAACACCATATATTTT.

The chain carries TRBV28 and TRBJ2-1; tentatively, D is TRBD2 (6 bases). CDR3 size: 10 residues. CDR1 and CDR2 from the germline V gene are MDHEN and SYDVKM. Trimming removed 9 bases from V and 15 bases from J, with 15 bases in between. The CDR3 reads CASYGSLPFF. The CDR3 DNA reads TGTGCCAGTTACGGGAGTTTACCGTTCTTC.